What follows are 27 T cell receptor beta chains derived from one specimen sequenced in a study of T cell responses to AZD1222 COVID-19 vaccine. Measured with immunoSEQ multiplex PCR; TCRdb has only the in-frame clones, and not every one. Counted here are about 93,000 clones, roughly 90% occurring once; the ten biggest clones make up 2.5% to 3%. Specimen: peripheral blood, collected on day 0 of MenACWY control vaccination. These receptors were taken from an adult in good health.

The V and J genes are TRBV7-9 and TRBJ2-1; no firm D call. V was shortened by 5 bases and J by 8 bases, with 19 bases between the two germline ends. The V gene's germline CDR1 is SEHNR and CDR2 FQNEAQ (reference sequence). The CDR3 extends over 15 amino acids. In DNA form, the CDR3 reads TGTGCCAGCAGCGAGACGCAAGGCCGACGCCATGAGCAGTTCTTC. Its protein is CASSETQGRRHEQFF.

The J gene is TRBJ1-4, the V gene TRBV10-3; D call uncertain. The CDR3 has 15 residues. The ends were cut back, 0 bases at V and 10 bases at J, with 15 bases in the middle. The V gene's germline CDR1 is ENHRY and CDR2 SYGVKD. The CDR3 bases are TGTGCCATCAGTGAGTCGTCGGGGTCCGCACGAAAACTGTTTTTT. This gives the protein CAISESSGSARKLFF.

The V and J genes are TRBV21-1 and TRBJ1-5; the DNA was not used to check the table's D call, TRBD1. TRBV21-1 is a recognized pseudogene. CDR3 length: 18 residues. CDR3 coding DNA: TGTGCCAGCAGCAAACCGGGACAGGGTCGTGTAGGGAATCAGCCCCAGCATTTT. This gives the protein CASSKPGQGRVGNQPQHF.

Written as DNA, the CDR3 is TGTGCCAGCAGCGTGGGGGTTAGTAGTTCACCCCTCCACTTT. It yields the protein CASSVGVSSSPLHF. The gene calls are TRBV6-5 and TRBJ1-6; the D gene is possibly TRBD1 (5 bases). Germline V gene data show CDR1 as MNHEY and CDR2 as SVGAGI. Deletions cut 6 bases from V and 9 bases from J, with 15 bases between. CDR3 size: 14 residues.

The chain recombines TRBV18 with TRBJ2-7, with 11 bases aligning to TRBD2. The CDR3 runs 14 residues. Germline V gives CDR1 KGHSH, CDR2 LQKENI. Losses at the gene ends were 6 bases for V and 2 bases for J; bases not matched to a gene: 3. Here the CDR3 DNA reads TGTGCCAGCTCTACTAGCGGGGGAACCTACGAGCAGTACTTC. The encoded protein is CASSTSGGTYEQYF.

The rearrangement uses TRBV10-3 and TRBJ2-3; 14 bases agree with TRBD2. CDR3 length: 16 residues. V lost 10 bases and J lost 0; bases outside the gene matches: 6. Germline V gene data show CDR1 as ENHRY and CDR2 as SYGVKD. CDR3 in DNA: TGTGCCACCCGACTAGCGGGGGGGCTCAGCACAGATACGCAGTATTTT. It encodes CATRLAGGLSTDTQYF.

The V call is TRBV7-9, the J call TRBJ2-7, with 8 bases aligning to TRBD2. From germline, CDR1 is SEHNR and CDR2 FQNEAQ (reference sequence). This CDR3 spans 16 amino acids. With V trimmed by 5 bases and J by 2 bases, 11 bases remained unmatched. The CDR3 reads CASSLAPGLDPYEQYF. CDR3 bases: TGTGCCAGCAGCCTCGCGCCGGGACTAGACCCCTACGAGCAGTACTTC.

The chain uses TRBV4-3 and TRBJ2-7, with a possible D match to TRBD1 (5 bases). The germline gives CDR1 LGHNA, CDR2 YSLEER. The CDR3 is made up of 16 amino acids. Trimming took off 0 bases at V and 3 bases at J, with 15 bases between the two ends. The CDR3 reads CASSQDADRGLYEQYF. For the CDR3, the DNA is TGCGCCAGCAGCCAAGATGCCGACAGAGGTCTCTACGAGCAGTACTTC.

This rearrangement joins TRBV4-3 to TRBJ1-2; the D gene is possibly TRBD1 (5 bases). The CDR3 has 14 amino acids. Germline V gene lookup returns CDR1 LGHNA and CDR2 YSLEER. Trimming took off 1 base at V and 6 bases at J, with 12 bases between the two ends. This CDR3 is CASSQARGGDGYTF. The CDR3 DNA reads TGCGCCAGCAGCCAAGCCCGGGGGGGTGATGGCTACACCTTC.

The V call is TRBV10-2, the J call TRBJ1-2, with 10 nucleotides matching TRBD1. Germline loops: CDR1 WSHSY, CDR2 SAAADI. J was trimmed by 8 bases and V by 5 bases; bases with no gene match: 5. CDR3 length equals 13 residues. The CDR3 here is CASSSGTGEGYTF. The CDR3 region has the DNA TGCGCCAGCAGTTCCGGGACAGGGGAAGGCTACACCTTC.

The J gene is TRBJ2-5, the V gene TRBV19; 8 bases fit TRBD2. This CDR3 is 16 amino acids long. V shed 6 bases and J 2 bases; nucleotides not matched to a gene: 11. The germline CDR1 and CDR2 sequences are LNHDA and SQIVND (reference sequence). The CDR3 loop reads CASSPFGRGAQETQYF. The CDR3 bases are TGTGCCAGTAGCCCATTCGGGCGGGGGGCACAAGAGACCCAGTACTTC.

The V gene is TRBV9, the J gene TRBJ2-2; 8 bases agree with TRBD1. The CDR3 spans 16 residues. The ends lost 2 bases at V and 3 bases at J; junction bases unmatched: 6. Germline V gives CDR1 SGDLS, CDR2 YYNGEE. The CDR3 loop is CASSVRTGSDTGELFF. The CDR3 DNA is TGTGCCAGCAGCGTGAGGACAGGGTCCGACACCGGGGAGCTGTTTTTT.

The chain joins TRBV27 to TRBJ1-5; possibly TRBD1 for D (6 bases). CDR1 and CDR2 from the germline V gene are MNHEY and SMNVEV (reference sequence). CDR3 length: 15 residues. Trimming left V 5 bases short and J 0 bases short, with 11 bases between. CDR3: CASSLAGASNQPQHF. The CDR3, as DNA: TGTGCCAGCAGTCTCGCAGGGGCTAGCAATCAGCCCCAGCATTTT.

The CDR3 region is CASSLFQGKSPLHF. Here the CDR3 DNA reads TGTGCCAGCAGCTTATTCCAGGGTAAATCACCCCTCCACTTT. This sequence joins TRBV7-2 and TRBJ1-6; maybe TRBD1 (5 bases). Looked up from germline, CDR1 is SGHTA and CDR2 is FQGNSA. V was trimmed by 2 bases and J by 10 bases, leaving 12 bases between them. The CDR3 totals 14 residues.

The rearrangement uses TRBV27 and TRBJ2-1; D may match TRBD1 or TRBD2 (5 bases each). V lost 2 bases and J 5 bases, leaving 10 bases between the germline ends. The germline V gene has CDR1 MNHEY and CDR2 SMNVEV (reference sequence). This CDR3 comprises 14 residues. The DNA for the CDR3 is TGTGCCAGCAGTTTACTCGGGGCTAACAATGAGCAGTTCTTC. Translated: CASSLLGANNEQFF.

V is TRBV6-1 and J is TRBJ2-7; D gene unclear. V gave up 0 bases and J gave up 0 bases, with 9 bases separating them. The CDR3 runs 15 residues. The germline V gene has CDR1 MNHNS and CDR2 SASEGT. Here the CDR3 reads CASSEAWQSSYEQYF. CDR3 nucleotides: TGTGCCAGCAGTGAAGCTTGGCAGTCCTCCTACGAGCAGTACTTC.

The CDR3 sequence is CASSPTPTGYEQFF. For the CDR3, the DNA is TGTGCCAGCAGCCCAACCCCAACAGGTTATGAGCAGTTCTTC. The V call is TRBV27, the J call TRBJ2-1; D might be TRBD1 (5 bases). This CDR3 has 14 residues. Trimming pared 6 bases from V and 8 bases from J, leaving 17 bases between. CDR1 and CDR2 (germline): MNHEY, SMNVEV (reference sequence).

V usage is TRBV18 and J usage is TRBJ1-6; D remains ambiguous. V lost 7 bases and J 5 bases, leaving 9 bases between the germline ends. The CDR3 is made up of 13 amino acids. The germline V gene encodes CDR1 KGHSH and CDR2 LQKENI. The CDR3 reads CASFVGNNSPLHF. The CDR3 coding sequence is TGTGCCAGCTTCGTCGGGAATAATTCACCCCTCCACTTT.

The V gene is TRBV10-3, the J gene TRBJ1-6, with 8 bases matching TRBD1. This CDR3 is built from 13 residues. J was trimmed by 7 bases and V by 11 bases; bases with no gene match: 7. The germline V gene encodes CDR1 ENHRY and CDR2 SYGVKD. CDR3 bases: TGTGCCGCCCACAGGGGGGCGAATTCACCCCTCCACTTT. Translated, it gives CAAHRGANSPLHF.

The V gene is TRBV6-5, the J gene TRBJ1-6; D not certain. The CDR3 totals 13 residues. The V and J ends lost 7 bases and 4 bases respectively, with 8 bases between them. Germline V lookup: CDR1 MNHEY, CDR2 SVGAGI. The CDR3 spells CASNEQYNSPLHF. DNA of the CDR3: TGTGCCAGCAACGAGCAGTATAATTCACCCCTCCACTTT.

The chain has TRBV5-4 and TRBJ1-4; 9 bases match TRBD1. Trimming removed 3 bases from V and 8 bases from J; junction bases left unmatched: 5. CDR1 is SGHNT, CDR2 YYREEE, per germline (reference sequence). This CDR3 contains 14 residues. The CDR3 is CASSSQGAYEKLFF. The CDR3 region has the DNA TGTGCCAGCAGCTCACAGGGGGCGTACGAAAAACTGTTTTTT. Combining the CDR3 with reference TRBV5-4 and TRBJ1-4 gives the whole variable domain ETGVTQSPTHLIKTRGQQVTLRCSSQSGHNTVSWYQQALGQGPQFIFQYYREEENGRGNFPPRFSGLQFPNYSSELNVNALELDDSALYLCASSSQGAYEKLFFGSGTQLSVL.

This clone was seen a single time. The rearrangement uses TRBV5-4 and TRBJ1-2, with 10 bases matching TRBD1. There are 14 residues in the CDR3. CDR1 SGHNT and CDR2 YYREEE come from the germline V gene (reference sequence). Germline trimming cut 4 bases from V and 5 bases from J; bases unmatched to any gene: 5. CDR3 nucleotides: TGTGCCAGCAGCCCGGACAGGGGGGGATATGGCTACACCTTC. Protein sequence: CASSPDRGGYGYTF.

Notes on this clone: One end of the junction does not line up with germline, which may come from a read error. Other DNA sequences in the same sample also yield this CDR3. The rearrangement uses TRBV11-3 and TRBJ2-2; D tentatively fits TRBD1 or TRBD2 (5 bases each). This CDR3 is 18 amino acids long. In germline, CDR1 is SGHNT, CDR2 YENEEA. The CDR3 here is CASSLDANSPGPTGELFF. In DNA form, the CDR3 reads TGCGCCAGCAGCTTAGATGCCAACTCCCCGGGACCGACCGGGGAGCTGTTTTTT.

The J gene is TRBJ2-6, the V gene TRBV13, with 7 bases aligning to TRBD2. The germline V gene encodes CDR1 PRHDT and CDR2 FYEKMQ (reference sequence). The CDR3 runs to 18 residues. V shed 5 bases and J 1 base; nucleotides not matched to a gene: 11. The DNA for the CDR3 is TGTGCCAGCAGCCCTCCCGGGACTATGCAATCTGGGGCCAACGTCCTGACTTTC. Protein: CASSPPGTMQSGANVLTF. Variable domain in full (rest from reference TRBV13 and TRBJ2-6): AAGVIQSPRHLIKEKRETATLKCYPIPRHDTVYWYQQGPGQDPQFLISFYEKMQSDKGSIPDRFSAQQFSDYHSELNMSSLELGDSALYFCASSPPGTMQSGANVLTFGAGSRLTVL.

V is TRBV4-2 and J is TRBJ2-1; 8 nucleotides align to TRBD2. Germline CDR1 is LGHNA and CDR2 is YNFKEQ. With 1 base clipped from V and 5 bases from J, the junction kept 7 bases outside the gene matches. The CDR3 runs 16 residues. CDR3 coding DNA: TGTGCCAGCAGCCAAGGCCGGGGGGGCAAGAACAATGAGCAGTTCTTC. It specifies CASSQGRGGKNNEQFF.

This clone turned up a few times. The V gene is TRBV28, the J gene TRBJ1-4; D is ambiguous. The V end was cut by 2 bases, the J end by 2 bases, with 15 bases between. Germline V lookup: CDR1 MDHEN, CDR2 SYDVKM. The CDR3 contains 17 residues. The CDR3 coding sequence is TGTGCCAGCAGTTTACGCCTCGTAGGGAGGACTAATGAAAAACTGTTTTTT. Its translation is CASSLRLVGRTNEKLFF.

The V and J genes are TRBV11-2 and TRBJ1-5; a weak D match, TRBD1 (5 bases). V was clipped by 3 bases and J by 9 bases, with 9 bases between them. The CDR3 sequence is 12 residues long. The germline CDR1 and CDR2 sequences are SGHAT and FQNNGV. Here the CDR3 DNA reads TGTGCCAGCAGCTTCCAGGGCGGGCCCCAGCATTTT. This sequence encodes CASSFQGGPQHF.